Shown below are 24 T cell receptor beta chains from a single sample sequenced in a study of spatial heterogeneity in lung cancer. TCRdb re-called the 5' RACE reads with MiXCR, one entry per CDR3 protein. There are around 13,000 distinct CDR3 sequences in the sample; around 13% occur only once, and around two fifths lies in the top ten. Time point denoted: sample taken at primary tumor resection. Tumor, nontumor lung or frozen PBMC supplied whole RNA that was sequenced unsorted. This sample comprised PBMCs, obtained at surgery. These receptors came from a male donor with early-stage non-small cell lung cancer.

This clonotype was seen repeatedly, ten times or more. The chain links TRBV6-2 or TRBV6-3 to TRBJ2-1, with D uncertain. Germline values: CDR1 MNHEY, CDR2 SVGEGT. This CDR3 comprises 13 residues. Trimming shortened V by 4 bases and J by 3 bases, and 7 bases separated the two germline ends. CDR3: CASSWDVYNEQFF. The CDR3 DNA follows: TGTGCCAGCAGTTGGGATGTCTACAATGAGCAGTTCTTC.

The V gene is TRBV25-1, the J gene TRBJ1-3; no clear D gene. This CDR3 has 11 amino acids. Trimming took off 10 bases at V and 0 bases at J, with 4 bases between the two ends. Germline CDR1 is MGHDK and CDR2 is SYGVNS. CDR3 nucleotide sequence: TGTGCCATGGGCTCTGGAAACACCATATATTTT. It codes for CAMGSGNTIYF.

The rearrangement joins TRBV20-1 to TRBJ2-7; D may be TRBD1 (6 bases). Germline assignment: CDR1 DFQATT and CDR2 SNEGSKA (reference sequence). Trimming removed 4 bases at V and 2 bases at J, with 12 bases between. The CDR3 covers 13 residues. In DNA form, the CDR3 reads TGCAGTGCTAATCCCGGGACAACCTACGAGCAGTACTTC. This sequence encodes CSANPGTTYEQYF.

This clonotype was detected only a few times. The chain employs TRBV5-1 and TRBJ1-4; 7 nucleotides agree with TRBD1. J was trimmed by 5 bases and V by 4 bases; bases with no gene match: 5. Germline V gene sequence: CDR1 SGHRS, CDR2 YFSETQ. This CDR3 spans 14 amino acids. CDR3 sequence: CASSETGLNEKLFF. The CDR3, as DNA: TGCGCCAGCAGCGAGACAGGGCTCAATGAAAAACTGTTTTTT.

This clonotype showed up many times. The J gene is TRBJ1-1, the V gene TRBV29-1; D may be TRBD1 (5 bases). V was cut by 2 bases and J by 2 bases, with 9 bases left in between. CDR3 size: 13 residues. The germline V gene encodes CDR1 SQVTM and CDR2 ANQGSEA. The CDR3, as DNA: TGCAGCGTTGAACCGGGACTTAACACTGAAGCTTTCTTT. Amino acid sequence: CSVEPGLNTEAFF.

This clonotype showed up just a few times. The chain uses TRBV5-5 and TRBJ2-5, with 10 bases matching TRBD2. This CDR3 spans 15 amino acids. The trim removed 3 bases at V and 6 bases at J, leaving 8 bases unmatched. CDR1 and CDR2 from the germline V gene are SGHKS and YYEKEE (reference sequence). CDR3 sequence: CASSSSGTSEQTQYF. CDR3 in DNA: TGTGCCAGCAGCTCCTCCGGGACTAGCGAGCAGACCCAGTACTTC.

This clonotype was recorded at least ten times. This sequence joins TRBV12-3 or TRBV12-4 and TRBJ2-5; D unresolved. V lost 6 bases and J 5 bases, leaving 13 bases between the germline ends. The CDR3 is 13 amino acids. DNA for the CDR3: TGTGCCAGCAGCATCTCGGCCCCGGAGACCCAGTACTTC. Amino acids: CASSISAPETQYF.

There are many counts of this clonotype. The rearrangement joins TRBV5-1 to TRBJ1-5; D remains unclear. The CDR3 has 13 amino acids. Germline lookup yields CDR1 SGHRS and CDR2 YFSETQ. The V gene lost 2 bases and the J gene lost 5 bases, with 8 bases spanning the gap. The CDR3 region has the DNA TGCGCCAGCAGCTTTGAAGGAGATCAGCCCCAGCATTTT. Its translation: CASSFEGDQPQHF.

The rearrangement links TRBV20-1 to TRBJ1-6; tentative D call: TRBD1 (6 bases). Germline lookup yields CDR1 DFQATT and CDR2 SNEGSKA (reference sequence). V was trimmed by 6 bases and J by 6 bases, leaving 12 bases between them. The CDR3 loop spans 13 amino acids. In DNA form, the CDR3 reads TGCAGTGCGACAGGACAGATTAATTCACCCCTCCACTTT. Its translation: CSATGQINSPLHF.

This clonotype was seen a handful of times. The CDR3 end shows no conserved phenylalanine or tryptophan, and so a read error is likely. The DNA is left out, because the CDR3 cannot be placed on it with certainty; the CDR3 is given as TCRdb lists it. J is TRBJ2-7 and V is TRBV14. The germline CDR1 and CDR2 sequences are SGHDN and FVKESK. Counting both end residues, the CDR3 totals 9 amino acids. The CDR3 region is CASSQEGKL.

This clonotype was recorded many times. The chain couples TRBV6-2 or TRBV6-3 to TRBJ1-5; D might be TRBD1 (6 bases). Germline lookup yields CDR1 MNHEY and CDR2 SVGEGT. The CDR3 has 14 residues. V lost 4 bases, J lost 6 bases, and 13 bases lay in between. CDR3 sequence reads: CASSWGTNLQPQHF. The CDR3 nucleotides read TGTGCCAGCAGTTGGGGGACAAATCTTCAGCCCCAGCATTTT.

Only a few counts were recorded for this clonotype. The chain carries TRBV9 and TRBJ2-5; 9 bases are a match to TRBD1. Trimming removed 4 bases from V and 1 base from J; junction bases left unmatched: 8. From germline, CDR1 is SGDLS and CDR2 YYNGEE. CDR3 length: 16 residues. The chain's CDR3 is CASSPPTGGLQETQYF. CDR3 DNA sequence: TGTGCCAGCAGCCCTCCGACAGGGGGACTCCAAGAGACCCAGTACTTC. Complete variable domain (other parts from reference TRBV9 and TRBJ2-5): DSGVTQTPKHLITATGQRVTLRCSPRSGDLSVYWYQQSLDQGLQFLIQYYNGEERAKGNILERFSAQQFPDLHSELNLSSLELGDSALYFCASSPPTGGLQETQYFGPGTRLLVL.

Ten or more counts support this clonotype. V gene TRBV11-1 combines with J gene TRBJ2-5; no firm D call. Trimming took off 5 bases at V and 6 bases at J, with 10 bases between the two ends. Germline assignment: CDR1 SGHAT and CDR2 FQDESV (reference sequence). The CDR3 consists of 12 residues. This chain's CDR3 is CASSRNSKTQYF. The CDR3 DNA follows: TGTGCCAGCAGCCGCAATTCCAAGACCCAGTACTTC.

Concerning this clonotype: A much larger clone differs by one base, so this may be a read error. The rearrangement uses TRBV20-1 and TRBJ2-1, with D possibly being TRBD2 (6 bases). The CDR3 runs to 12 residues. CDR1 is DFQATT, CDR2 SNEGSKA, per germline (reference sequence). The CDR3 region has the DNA TGCAGTGCTCAGGCGGGGTACAATGTGCAGTTCTTC. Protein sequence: CSAQAGYNVQFF.

This CDR3 is CASSTGTATEAFF. CDR3 nucleotides: TGTGCCAGCAGCACTGGGACAGCCACTGAAGCTTTCTTT. The chain couples TRBV7-2 to TRBJ1-1, with 7 bases identical to TRBD1. Germline lookup yields CDR1 SGHTA and CDR2 FQGNSA. CDR3 length equals 13 residues. The V gene end was trimmed by 5 bases and the J gene end by 4 bases; junction bases not matched to a gene: 4. The whole variable domain, filled in from reference TRBV7-2 and TRBJ1-1, reads GAGVSQSPSNKVTEKGKDVELRCDPISGHTALYWYRQSLGQGLEFLIYFQGNSAPDKSGLPSDRFSAERTGGSVSTLTIQRTQQEDSAVYLCASSTGTATEAFFGQGTRLTVV.

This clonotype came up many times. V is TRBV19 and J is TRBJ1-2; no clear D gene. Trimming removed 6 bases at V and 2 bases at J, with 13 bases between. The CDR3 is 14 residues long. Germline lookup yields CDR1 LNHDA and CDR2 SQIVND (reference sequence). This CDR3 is CASSARGRNYGYTF. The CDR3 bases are TGTGCCAGTAGCGCCAGAGGAAGAAACTATGGCTACACCTTC.

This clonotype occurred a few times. Written as DNA, the CDR3 is TGTGCCAGCAGCCAAGTTGGGCTCCGCACTGAAGCTTTCTTT. This translates into CASSQVGLRTEAFF. The genes are TRBV14 and TRBJ1-1; no clear D gene. The CDR3 has 14 residues. V dropped 1 base and J dropped 4 bases, with 10 bases sitting between them. Germline V lookup: CDR1 SGHDN, CDR2 FVKESK. Drawing the rest from reference TRBV14 and TRBJ1-1, the complete variable domain is EAGVTQFPSHSVIEKGQTVTLRCDPISGHDNLYWYRRVMGKEIKFLLHFVKESKQDESGMPNNRFLAERTGGTYSTLKVQPAELEDSGVYFCASSQVGLRTEAFFGQGTRLTVV.

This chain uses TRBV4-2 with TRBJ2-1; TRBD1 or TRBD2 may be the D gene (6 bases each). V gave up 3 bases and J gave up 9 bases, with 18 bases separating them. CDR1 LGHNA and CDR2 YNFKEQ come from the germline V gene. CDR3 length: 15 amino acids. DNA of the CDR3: TGTGCCAGCAGCCAGAGGTGGGGGGCGGTCTCTGAGCAGTTCTTC. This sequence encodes CASSQRWGAVSEQFF.

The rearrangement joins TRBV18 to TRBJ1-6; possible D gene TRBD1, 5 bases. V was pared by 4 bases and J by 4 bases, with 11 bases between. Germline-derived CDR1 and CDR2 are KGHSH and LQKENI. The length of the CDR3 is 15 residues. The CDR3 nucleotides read TGTGCCAGCTCACGCGACGGGGCTTATAATTCACCCCTCCACTTT. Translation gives CASSRDGAYNSPLHF.

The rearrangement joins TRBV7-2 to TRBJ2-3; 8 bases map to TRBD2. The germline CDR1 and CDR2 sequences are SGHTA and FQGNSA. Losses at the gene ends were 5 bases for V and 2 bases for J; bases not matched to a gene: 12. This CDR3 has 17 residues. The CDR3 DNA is TGTGCCAGCAGCCTTAGGGGGACTAGTTGGTCCACAGATACGCAGTATTTT. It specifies CASSLRGTSWSTDTQYF.

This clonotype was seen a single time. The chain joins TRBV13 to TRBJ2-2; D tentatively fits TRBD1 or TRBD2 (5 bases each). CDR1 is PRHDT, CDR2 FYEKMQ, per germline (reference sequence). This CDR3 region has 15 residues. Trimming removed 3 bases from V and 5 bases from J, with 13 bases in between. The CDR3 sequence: CASSFKTWGTGELFF. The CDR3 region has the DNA TGTGCCAGCAGCTTCAAAACCTGGGGGACCGGGGAGCTGTTTTTT.

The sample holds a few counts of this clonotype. The CDR3 loop reads CASSLVGWGAGELFF. Here the CDR3 DNA reads TGTGCCAGCAGTTTAGTGGGTTGGGGCGCCGGGGAGCTGTTTTTT. The chain is built from TRBV28 and TRBJ2-2, with D perhaps TRBD1 (5 bases). V gave up 2 bases and J gave up 6 bases, with 13 bases separating them. The CDR3 sequence is 15 residues long. Germline CDR1 MDHEN, CDR2 SYDVKM.

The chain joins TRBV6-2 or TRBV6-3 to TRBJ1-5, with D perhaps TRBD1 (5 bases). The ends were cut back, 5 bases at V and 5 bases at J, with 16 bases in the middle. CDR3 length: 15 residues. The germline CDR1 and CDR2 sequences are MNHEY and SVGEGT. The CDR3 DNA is TGTGCCAGCAGTAAACGGGGGGTGAAGGATCAGCCCCAGCATTTT. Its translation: CASSKRGVKDQPQHF.

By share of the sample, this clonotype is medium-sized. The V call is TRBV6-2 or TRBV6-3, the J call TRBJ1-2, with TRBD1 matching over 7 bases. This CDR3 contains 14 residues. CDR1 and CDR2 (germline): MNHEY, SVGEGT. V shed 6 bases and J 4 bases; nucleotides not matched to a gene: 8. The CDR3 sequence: CASRTTGSGYGYTF. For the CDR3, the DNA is TGTGCCAGCAGGACGACAGGGTCGGGCTATGGCTACACCTTC.